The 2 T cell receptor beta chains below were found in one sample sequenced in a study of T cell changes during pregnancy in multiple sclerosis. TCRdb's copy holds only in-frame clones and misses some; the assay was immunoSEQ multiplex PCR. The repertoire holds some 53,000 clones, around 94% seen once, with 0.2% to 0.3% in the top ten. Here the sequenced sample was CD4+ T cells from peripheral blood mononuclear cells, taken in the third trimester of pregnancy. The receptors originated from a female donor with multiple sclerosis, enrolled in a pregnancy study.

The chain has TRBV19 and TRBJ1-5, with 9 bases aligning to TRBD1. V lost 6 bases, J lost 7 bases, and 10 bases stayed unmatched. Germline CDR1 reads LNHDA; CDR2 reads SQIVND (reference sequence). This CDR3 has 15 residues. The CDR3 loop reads CASSPRDRVIQPQHF. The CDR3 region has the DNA TGTGCCAGTAGCCCGCGGGACAGGGTTATCCAGCCCCAGCATTTT.

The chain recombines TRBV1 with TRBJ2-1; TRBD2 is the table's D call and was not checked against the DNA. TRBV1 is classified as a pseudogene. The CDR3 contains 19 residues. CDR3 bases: TGCACCAGCAGCCAACAATTAGCGGGGGGGGCCTCCTCCTACAATGAGCAGTTCTTC. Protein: CTSSQQLAGGASSYNEQFF.